This record looks at one T cell receptor beta chain sequence and its context. The whole isolated RNA underwent reverse transcription, so sequencing captured expressed TCRB transcripts. Libraries were prepared by immunoSEQ multiplex PCR; TCRdb keeps only in-frame clonotypes and omits some of them. The table lists around 430,000 clones, around 30% of them singletons. This sample was taken from a study of beta chain features in type 1 diabetes. V was pared by 3 bases and J by 0 bases, with 7 bases between. The CDR3 is 14 residues long. Germline CDR1 SGDLS, CDR2 YYNGEE. The source material was naive CD4+ T cells from blood. The clonotype was recovered from a man aged 18 to 35 in good health. This chain joins TRBV9 and TRBJ2-4, with TRBD2 as a possible D gene (5 bases). In nucleotides, the CDR3 is TGTGCCAGCAGCGAGGCGGGAGCCAAAAACATTCAGTACTTC. Translated, it gives CASSEAGAKNIQYF.